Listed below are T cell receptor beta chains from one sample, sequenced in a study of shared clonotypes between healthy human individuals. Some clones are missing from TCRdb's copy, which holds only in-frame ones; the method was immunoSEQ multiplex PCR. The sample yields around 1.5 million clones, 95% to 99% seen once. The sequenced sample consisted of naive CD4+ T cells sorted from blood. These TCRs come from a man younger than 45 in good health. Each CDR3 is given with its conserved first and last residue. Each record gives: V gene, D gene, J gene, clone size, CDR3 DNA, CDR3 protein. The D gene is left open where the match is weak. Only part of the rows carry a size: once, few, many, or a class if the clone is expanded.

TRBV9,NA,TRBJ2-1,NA,TGTGCCAGCAGCCGACAGGGGAGGGGATACAATGAGCAGTTCTTC,CASSRQGRGYNEQFF
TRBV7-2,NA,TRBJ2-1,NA,TGTGCCAGCAGCTTATACAATGGACTTGAGGGTGAGCAGTTCTTC,CASSLYNGLEGEQFF
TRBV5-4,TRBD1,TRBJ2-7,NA,TGTGCCAGCAGCTCGATGCAGGGGGCCGACGAGCAGTACTTC,CASSSMQGADEQYF
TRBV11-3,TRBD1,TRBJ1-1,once,TGTGCCAGCAGCTGGACAGGGGCGCGGGTCACTGAAGCTTTCTTT,CASSWTGARVTEAFF
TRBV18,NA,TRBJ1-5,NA,TGTGCCAGCTCACCACCGGGCCCACTTAGCAATCAGCCCCAGCATTTT,CASSPPGPLSNQPQHF
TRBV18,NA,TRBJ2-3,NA,TGTGCCAGCTCACCACCAGGGACCCGCACAGATACGCAGTATTTT,CASSPPGTRTDTQYF
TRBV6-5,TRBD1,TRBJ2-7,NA,TGTGCCAGCAAAAGACAGGGGGCGAGGAGGGACGAGCAGTACTTC,CASKRQGARRDEQYF
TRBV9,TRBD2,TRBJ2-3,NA,TGTGCCAGCAGCGTAGCTTCTAGCGGGAGCACAGATACGCAGTATTTT,CASSVASSGSTDTQYF
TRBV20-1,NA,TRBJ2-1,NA,TGCAGTGCTAGCGCGAGTCAGCAGTTCTTC,CSASASQQFF
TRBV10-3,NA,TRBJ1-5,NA,TGTGCCATCAGTGACAACAGACCTCAGCCCCAGCATTTT,CAISDNRPQPQHF
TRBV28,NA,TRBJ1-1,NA,TGTGCCACCCTAAGGATCGATTTTGGTGAAGCTTTCTTT,CATLRIDFGEAFF
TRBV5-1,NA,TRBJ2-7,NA,TGCGCCAGCAGCTTGGGGAGGGGGCTCGGCGAGCAGTACTTC,CASSLGRGLGEQYF
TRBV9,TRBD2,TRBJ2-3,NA,TGTGCCAGCAGCGTAGGGACTAGCGGGAGATCCGATACGCAGTATTTT,CASSVGTSGRSDTQYF
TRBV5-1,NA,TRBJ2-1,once,TGCGCCAGCAGCTTGGCCCGGCTAGGAACCAATGAGCAGTTCTTC,CASSLARLGTNEQFF
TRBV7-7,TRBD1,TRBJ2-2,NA,TGTGCCAGCAGCAACCGGGACAGGGGGCCCGCGAACACCGGGGAGCTGTTTTTT,CASSNRDRGPANTGELFF
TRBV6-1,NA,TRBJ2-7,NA,TGTGCCAGCAGTGTTACAGGAATAGAAACCTACGAGCAGTACTTC,CASSVTGIETYEQYF
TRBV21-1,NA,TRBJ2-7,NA,TGTGCCAGTAAAACGTCCTACGAGCAGTACTTC,CASKTSYEQYF
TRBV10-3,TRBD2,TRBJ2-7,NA,TGTGCCATCAGTTCGGGACTAGCGGGAGTAGGGTACTTC,CAISSGLAGVGYF
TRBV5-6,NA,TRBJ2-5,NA,TGTGCCAGCAGCTCTGAAGTGACCCAGTACTTC,CASSSEVTQYF
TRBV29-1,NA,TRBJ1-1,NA,TGCAGCGTTGAACGCGGGGGGAACACTGAAGCTTTCTTT,CSVERGGNTEAFF
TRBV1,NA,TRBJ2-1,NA,TGCACCAGCAGCCCATCCGGGACAGGCCATAGATACAATGAGCAGTTCTTC,CTSSPSGTGHRYNEQFF
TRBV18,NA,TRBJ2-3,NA,TGTGCCAGCTCACCCCCGTCGGCCACAGATACGCAGTATTTT,CASSPPSATDTQYF
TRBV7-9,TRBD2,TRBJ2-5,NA,TGTGCCAGCAGCTTAAGGCGAGGAGCGGGAGGGCCGGGTGAGACCCAGTACTTC,CASSLRRGAGGPGETQYF